These 17 T cell receptor beta chains were sequenced from one sample in a study of vaccination and CD4 T cells after COVID-19. Treatment in this sample: approximately 11-day PBMC culture with coronavirus spike peptide pools or control peptides (ViraFEST assay). No antigen has been assigned to these receptors. An Oncomine TCR Beta short-read assay was used to sequence the DNA from cultured CD4+ T cells. TCRdb ran MiXCR on the PCR reads and lists one entry per CDR3 protein. The table shows some 17,000 distinct CDR3 sequences, with about 40% occurring only once. Sequenced sample: CD4+ T cells from blood, cultured in vitro. These receptors all stem from a human donor who had recovered from COVID-19.

This clonotype was seen only once. The rearrangement joins TRBV4-1 to TRBJ2-3; 9 bases map to TRBD1. CDR1 is MGHRA, CDR2 YSYEKL, per germline. The V segment lost 4 bases and the J segment 5 bases; nucleotides outside the gene matches: 7. The CDR3 has 15 residues. This chain's CDR3 is CASSPDRGRGDTQYF. The CDR3 DNA sequence: TGCGCCAGCAGCCCGGACAGGGGAAGGGGAGATACGCAGTATTTT.

The rearrangement uses TRBV6-1 and TRBJ1-4; 9 bases are shared with TRBD1. J lost 7 bases, V lost 3 bases, and 9 bases had no gene match. The CDR3 loop spans 16 amino acids. The germline gives CDR1 MNHNS, CDR2 SASEGT. CDR3 nucleotide sequence: TGTGCCAGCAGTGAGGGGACCGGGACAGGGCGTGAAAAACTGTTTTTT. Translating gives CASSEGTGTGREKLFF.

This clonotype appeared a few times. V gene TRBV19 combines with J gene TRBJ1-1, with TRBD1 identical over 9 bases. Looked up from germline, CDR1 is LNHDA and CDR2 is SQIVND (reference sequence). Germline trimming cut 10 bases from V and 2 bases from J; bases unmatched to any gene: 5. This CDR3 contains 13 residues. CDR3: CATEGQGNTEAFF. CDR3 bases: TGTGCCACCGAGGGACAGGGAAACACTGAAGCTTTCTTT. The full variable domain, with the rest looked up from reference TRBV19 and TRBJ1-1, is DGGITQSPKYLFRKEGQNVTLSCEQNLNHDAMYWYRQDPGQGLRLIYYSQIVNDFQKGDIAEGYSVSREKKESFPLTVTSAQKNPTAFYLCATEGQGNTEAFFGQGTRLTVV.

The gene calls are TRBV24-1 and TRBJ2-1; 11 nucleotides match TRBD2. CDR3 length: 17 amino acids. The germline V gene encodes CDR1 KGHDR and CDR2 SFDVKD. The V segment lost 5 bases and the J segment 0 bases; nucleotides outside the gene matches: 5. As DNA, the CDR3 is TGTGCCACCAGTGCCCAGACTAGCGGGGTCTCCTACAATGAGCAGTTCTTC. Translated: CATSAQTSGVSYNEQFF.

The rearrangement links TRBV28 to TRBJ1-1, with unresolved D. The CDR3 loop spans 11 amino acids. V lost 7 bases, J lost 6 bases, and 9 bases lay in between. CDR1 is MDHEN and CDR2 is SYDVKM in the germline V gene. The CDR3 region is CASNEASEAFF. The DNA of the CDR3 is TGTGCCAGCAATGAGGCTTCTGAAGCTTTCTTT. Supplemented by reference TRBV28 and TRBJ1-1, the full variable domain reads DVKVTQSSRYLVKRTGEKVFLECVQDMDHENMFWYRQDPGLGLRLIYFSYDVKMKEKGDIPEGYSVSREKKERFSLILESASTNQTSMYLCASNEASEAFFGQGTRLTVV.

The chain uses TRBV10-3 and TRBJ1-2, with 9 bases that match TRBD1. Germline loops: CDR1 ENHRY, CDR2 SYGVKD. Trimming cost V 5 bases and J 13 bases; bases outside gene matches: 11. The CDR3 covers 13 residues. The CDR3 loop reads CAISSLLGTGTTF. As DNA, the CDR3 is TGTGCCATCAGTTCCCTTTTAGGGACAGGGACCACCTTC.

The J gene is TRBJ1-5, the V gene TRBV6-1; a possible D gene is TRBD1 (5 bases). The CDR3 consists of 15 residues. The germline CDR1 and CDR2 sequences are MNHNS and SASEGT. V was pared by 6 bases and J by 4 bases, with 16 bases between. DNA for the CDR3: TGTGCCAGCAGGCGCAGGGTTTGGGGGAATCAGCCCCAGCATTTT. Its protein product is CASRRRVWGNQPQHF.

The V and J genes are TRBV4-2 and TRBJ2-7, with TRBD2 identical over 14 bases. This CDR3 has 17 residues. Germline CDR1 LGHNA, CDR2 YNFKEQ. Germline trimming cut 0 bases from V and 0 bases from J; bases unmatched to any gene: 1. The CDR3, as DNA: TGTGCCAGCAGCCAAGAGGGGACTAGCGGGAGCTCCTACGAGCAGTACTTC. Protein: CASSQEGTSGSSYEQYF.

This clonotype was seen just once. The gene calls are TRBV12-3 or TRBV12-4 and TRBJ1-3; the D is unclear. Deletions cut 1 base from V and 3 bases from J, with 4 bases between. CDR3 size: 13 residues. CDR3 sequence (DNA): TGTGCCAGCAGTTTAGGGGTTGGAAACACCATATATTTT. Amino acid sequence: CASSLGVGNTIYF.

This clonotype was counted between two and nine times. Written as DNA, the CDR3 is TGTGCCAGCAGCCGAGGACGGACTCAGGCGACCCAGTACTTC. This gives the protein CASSRGRTQATQYF. This chain joins TRBV7-8 and TRBJ2-5; tentatively, D is TRBD2 (5 bases). The V and J ends lost 5 bases and 7 bases respectively, with 17 bases between them. The CDR3 is made up of 14 amino acids. In germline, CDR1 is SGHVS, CDR2 FQNEAQ.

V usage is TRBV4-1 and J usage is TRBJ2-3, with D tentatively TRBD2 (7 bases). This CDR3 has 15 residues. CDR1 and CDR2 (germline): MGHRA, YSYEKL. V shed 8 bases and J shed 6 bases, with 21 bases lying between them. The CDR3 loop reads CASRRGGGRGDTQYF. CDR3 in DNA: TGCGCCAGCCGAAGGGGGGGCGGGCGGGGGGATACGCAGTATTTT.

This clonotype has just a few counts. The genes are TRBV7-2 and TRBJ2-3; tentative D call: TRBD1 (6 bases). The V end lost 5 bases, the J end lost 4 bases, and 16 bases lay between the germline ends. This CDR3 has 15 residues. Germline V gene sequence: CDR1 SGHTA, CDR2 FQGNSA. The CDR3 reads CASSRQTGNPDTQYF. The CDR3 nucleotides read TGTGCCAGCAGCCGCCAAACAGGGAATCCAGATACGCAGTATTTT.

V gene TRBV10-2 combines with J gene TRBJ1-6; D is perhaps TRBD1 (5 bases). CDR1 is WSHSY, CDR2 SAAADI, per germline. Trimming shortened V by 3 bases and J by 8 bases, and 11 bases separated the two germline ends. This CDR3 has 14 amino acids. CDR3 in DNA: TGCGCCAGCAGTGATAAGGGGTCGGATTCACCCCTCCACTTT. Residues: CASSDKGSDSPLHF.

The chain is built from TRBV19 and TRBJ2-7; D remains unclear. There are 14 residues in the CDR3. The ends were cut back, 3 bases at V and 1 base at J, with 10 bases in the middle. Germline CDR1 and CDR2: LNHDA and SQIVND (reference sequence). The chain's CDR3 is CASSIRDGSYEQYF. Written as DNA, the CDR3 is TGTGCCAGTAGTATTAGGGATGGGTCCTACGAGCAGTACTTC.

The table lists this clonotype with a few counts. The chain joins TRBV15 to TRBJ1-1; D is possibly TRBD1 (6 bases). The CDR3 is made up of 18 amino acids. Between the trimmed V and J ends, which lost 1 base and 0 bases, there was a span of 18 bases. CDR1 is LNHNV and CDR2 is YYDKDF in the germline V gene (reference sequence). The CDR3 DNA is TGTGCCACCAGCAGAGGGGGTTTTTTCGGGGGCATGAACACTGAAGCTTTCTTT. It encodes CATSRGGFFGGMNTEAFF.

As regards this clonotype: This may come from a read error, since a much larger clone is one base off. The J gene is TRBJ2-7, the V gene TRBV2; TRBD1 aligns across 7 bases. The V gene's germline CDR1 is SNHLY and CDR2 FYNNEI. The CDR3 is 12 residues long. CDR3 in amino acids: CAGSRGQSEQYF. The CDR3 DNA follows: TGTGCCGGCAGCCGGGGACAGAGTGAGCAGTACTTC.

The V gene is TRBV28, the J gene TRBJ1-3; D remains unclear. The CDR3 runs to 17 residues. With 4 bases removed from V and 0 bases from J, the gap between germline ends came to 16 bases. The V gene's germline CDR1 is MDHEN and CDR2 SYDVKM. CDR3 sequence (DNA): TGTGCCAGCAGTTCCCTGGGAGGCCGAAGCTCTGGAAACACCATATATTTT. Protein product: CASSSLGGRSSGNTIYF. Complete variable domain (other parts from reference TRBV28 and TRBJ1-3): DVKVTQSSRYLVKRTGEKVFLECVQDMDHENMFWYRQDPGLGLRLIYFSYDVKMKEKGDIPEGYSVSREKKERFSLILESASTNQTSMYLCASSSLGGRSSGNTIYFGEGSWLTVV.